Reported below is one T cell receptor (beta chain). Per the germline V gene, CDR1 is MNHEY and CDR2 is SVGEGT. CDR3 length equals 12 residues. The V and J ends lost 2 bases and 7 bases respectively, with 8 bases between them. This sample was taken from a study of blood T cell repertoires in COVID-19. Assay used: immunoSEQ multiplex PCR; TCRdb lists only in-frame clones, some missing. The sample yields 200,000 to 300,000 clones, approximately 88% seen once. The TCR was taken from a middle-aged woman with acute COVID-19. The chain couples TRBV6-2 or TRBV6-3 to TRBJ1-1; no definite D call. The source material was PBMCs or T cells enriched from blood (not recorded which). CDR3 bases: TGTGCCAGCAGTTACGCAGGCAGTGAAGCTTTCTTT. It translates to CASSYAGSEAFF.